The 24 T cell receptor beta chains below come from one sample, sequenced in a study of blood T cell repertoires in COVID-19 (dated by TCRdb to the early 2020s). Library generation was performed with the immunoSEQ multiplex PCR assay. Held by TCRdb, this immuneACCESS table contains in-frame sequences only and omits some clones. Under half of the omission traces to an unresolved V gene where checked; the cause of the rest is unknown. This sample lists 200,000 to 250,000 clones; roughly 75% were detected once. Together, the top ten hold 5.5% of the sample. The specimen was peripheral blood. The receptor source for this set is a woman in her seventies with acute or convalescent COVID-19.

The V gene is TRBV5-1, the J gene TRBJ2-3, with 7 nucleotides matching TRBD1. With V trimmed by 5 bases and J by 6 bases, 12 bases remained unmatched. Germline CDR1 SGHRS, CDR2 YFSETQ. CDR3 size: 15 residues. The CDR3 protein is CASRPDRVIRDTQYF. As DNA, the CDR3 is TGCGCCAGCAGACCCGACAGGGTCATTCGGGATACGCAGTATTTT. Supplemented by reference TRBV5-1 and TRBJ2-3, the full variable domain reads KAGVTQTPRYLIKTRGQQVTLSCSPISGHRSVSWYQQTPGQGLQFLFEYFSETQRNKGNFPGRFSGRQFSNSRSEMNVSTLELGDSALYLCASRPDRVIRDTQYFGPGTRLTVL.

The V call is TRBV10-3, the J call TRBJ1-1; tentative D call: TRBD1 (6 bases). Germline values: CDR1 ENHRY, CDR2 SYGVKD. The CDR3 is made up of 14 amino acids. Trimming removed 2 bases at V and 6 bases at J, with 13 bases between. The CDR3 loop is CAISEELQGSEAFF. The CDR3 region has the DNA TGTGCCATCAGTGAGGAGCTTCAGGGGTCTGAAGCTTTCTTT.

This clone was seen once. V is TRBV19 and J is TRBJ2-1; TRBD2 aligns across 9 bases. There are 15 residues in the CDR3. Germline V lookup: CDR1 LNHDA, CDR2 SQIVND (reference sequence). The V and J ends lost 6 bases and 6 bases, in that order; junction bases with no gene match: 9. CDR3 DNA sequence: TGTGCCAGTAGCGCGACTAGCGGAGGGGTCAATGAGCAGTTCTTC. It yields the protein CASSATSGGVNEQFF.

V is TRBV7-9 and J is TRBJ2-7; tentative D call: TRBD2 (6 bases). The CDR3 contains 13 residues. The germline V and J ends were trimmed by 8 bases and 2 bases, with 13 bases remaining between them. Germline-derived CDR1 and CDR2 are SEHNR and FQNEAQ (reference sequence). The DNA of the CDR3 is TGTGCCAGCGGGCTAGCGAACCCCTACGAGCAGTACTTC. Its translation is CASGLANPYEQYF.

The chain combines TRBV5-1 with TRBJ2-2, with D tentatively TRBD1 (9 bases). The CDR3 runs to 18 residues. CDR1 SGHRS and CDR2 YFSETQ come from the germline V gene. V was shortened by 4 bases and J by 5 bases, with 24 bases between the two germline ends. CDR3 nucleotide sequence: TGCGCCAGCAGCAACGGACAGGGGACGGGAGGGAAAACCGGGGAGCTGTTTTTT. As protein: CASSNGQGTGGKTGELFF.

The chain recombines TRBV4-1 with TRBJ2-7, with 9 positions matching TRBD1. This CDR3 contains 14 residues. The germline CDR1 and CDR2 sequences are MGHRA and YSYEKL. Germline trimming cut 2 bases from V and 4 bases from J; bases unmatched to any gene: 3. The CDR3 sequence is CASSQWDREYEQYF. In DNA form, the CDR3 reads TGCGCCAGCAGCCAATGGGACAGGGAGTACGAGCAGTACTTC.

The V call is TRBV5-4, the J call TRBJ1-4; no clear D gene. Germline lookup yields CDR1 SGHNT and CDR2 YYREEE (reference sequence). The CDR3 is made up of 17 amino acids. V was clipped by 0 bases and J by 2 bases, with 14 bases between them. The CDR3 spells CASSLGGGFVTNEKLFF. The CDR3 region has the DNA TGTGCCAGCAGCTTGGGTGGCGGGTTTGTCACTAATGAAAAACTGTTTTTT.

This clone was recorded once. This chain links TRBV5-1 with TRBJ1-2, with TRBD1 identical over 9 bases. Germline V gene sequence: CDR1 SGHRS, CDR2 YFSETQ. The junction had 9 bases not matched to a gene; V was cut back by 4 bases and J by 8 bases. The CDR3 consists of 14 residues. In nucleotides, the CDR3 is TGCGCCAGCAGCGAAACTACAGGGGGCGGCGGCTACACCTTC. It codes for CASSETTGGGGYTF.

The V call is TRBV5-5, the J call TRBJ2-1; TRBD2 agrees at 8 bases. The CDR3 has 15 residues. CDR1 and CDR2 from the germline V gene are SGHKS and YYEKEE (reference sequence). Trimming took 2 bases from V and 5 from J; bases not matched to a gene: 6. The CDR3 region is CASSFGRVGNNEQFF. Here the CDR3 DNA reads TGTGCCAGCAGCTTCGGGAGGGTGGGGAACAATGAGCAGTTCTTC. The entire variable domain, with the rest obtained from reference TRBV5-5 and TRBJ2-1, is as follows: DAGVTQSPTHLIKTRGQQVTLRCSPISGHKSVSWYQQVLGQGPQFIFQYYEKEERGRGNFPDRFSARQFPNYSSELNVNALLLGDSALYLCASSFGRVGNNEQFFGPGTRLTVL.

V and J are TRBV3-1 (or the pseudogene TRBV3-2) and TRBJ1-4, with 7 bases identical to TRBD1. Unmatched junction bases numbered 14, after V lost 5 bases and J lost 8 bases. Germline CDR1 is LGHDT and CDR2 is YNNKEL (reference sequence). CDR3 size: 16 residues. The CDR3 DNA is TGTGCCAGCAGCTTACGGATTCGACAGGGTCTCGAAAAACTGTTTTTT. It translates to CASSLRIRQGLEKLFF.

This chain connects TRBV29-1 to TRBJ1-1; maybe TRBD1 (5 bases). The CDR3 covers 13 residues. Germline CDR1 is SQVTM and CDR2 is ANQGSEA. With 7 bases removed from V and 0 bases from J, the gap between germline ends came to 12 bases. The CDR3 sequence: CSALDTMNTEAFF. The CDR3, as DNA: TGCAGCGCCCTGGACACCATGAACACTGAAGCTTTCTTT. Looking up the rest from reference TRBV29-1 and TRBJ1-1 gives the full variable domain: SAVISQKPSRDICQRGTSLTIQCQVDSQVTMMFWYRQQPGQSLTLIATANQGSEATYESGFVIDKFPISRPNLTFSTLTVSNMSPEDSSIYLCSALDTMNTEAFFGQGTRLTVV.

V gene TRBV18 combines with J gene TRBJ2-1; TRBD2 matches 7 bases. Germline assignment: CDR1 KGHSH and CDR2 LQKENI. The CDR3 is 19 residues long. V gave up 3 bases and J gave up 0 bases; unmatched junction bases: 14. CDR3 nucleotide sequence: TGTGCCAGCTCACCTGTTGCGATTGGGGGAGGGAGCTCCTACAATGAGCAGTTCTTC. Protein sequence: CASSPVAIGGGSSYNEQFF.

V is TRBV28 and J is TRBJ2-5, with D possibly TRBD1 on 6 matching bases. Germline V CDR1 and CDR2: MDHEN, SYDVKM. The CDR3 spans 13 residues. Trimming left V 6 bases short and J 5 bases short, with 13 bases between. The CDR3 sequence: CASRTTGWETQYF. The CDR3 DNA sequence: TGTGCCAGCAGGACAACAGGGTGGGAGACCCAGTACTTC.

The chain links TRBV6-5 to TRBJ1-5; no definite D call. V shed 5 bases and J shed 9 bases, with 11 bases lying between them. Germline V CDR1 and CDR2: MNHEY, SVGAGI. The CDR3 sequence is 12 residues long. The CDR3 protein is CASSLFAAPQHF. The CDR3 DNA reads TGTGCCAGCAGTCTGTTTGCGGCGCCCCAGCATTTT.

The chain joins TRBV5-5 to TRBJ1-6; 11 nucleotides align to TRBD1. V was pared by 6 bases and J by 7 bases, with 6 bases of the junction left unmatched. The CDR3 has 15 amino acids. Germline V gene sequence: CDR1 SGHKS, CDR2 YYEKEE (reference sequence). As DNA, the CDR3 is TGTGCCAGCACCGGACAGGGGGCCCCCAATTCACCCCTCCACTTT. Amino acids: CASTGQGAPNSPLHF.

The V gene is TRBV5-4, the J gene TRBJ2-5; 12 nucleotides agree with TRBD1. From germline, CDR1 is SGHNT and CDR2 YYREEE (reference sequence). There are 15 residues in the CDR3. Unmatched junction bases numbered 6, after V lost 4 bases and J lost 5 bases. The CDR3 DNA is TGTGCCAGCAGCCTTCCGGGACAGGGGGCGGAGACCCAGTACTTC. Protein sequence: CASSLPGQGAETQYF.

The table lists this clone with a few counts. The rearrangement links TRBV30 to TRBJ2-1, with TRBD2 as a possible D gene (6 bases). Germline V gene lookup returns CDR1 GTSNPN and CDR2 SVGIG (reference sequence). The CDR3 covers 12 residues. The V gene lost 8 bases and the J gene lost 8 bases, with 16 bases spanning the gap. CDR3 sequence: CAGGVDEDEQFF. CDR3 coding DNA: TGTGCCGGCGGGGTAGATGAGGATGAGCAGTTCTTC.

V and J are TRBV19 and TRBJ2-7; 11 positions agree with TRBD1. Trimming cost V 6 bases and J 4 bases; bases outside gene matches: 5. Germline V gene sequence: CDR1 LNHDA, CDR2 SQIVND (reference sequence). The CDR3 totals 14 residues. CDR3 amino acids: CASRRTGGSYEQYF. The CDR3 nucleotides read TGTGCCAGTAGGAGGACAGGGGGCTCTTACGAGCAGTACTTC.

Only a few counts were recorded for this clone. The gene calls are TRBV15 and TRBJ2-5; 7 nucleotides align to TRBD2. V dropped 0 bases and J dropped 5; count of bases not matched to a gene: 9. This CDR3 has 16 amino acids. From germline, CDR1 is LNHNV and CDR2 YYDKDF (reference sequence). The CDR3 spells CATSRDKAGDRETQYF. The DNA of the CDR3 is TGTGCCACCAGCAGAGATAAGGCGGGAGATAGGGAGACCCAGTACTTC.

CDR3 nucleotide sequence: TGTGCCAGCAGCTCTCGGAACACTGAAGCTTTCTTT. As protein: CASSSRNTEAFF. The V call is TRBV7-9, the J call TRBJ1-1; unclear D gene. The CDR3 has 12 residues. The V end lost 4 bases, the J end lost 1 base, and 4 bases lay between the germline ends. Per the germline V gene, CDR1 is SEHNR and CDR2 is FQNEAQ (reference sequence).

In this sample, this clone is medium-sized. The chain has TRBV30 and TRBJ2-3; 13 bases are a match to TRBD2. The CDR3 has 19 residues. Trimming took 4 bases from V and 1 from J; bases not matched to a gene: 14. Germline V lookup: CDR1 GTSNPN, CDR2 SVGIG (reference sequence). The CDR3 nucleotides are TGTGCCTGGACTCGTACCCGAACTAGCGGGAGGGCTGGCACAGATACGCAGTATTTT. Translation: CAWTRTRTSGRAGTDTQYF. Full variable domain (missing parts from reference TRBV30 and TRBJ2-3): SQTIHQWPATLVQPVGSPLSLECTVEGTSNPNLYWYRQAAGRGLQLLFYSVGIGQISSEVPQNLSASRPQDRQFILSSKKLLLSDSGFYLCAWTRTRTSGRAGTDTQYFGPGTRLTVL.

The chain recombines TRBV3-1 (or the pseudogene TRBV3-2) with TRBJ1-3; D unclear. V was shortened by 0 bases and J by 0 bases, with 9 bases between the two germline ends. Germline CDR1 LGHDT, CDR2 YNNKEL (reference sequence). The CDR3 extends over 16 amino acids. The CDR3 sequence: CASSQDRHSSGNTIYF. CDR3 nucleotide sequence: TGTGCCAGCAGCCAAGATCGGCACAGCTCTGGAAACACCATATATTTT.

DNA for the CDR3: TGTGCCAGCAGTTACCTAACCCGGACTGGCACAGATACGCAGTATTTT. Its translation is CASSYLTRTGTDTQYF. The rearrangement links TRBV6-5 to TRBJ2-3; maybe TRBD2 (5 bases). V dropped 2 bases and J dropped 1 base, with 13 bases sitting between them. Per germline, CDR1 MNHEY and CDR2 SVGAGI. CDR3 length equals 16 residues.

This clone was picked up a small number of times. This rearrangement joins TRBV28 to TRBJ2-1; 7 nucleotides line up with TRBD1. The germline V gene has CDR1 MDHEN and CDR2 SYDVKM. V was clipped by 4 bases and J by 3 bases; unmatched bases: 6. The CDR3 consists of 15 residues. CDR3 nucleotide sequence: TGTGCCAGCAGTTCCGACAGGGTGAGCTACAATGAGCAGTTCTTC. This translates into CASSSDRVSYNEQFF.